A single T cell receptor (beta chain) is shown here with its context. This CDR3 is built from 13 residues. CDR1 MNHNS and CDR2 SASEGT come from the germline V gene. V lost 3 bases to trimming and J lost 1 base, with 5 bases between them. The data belong to a study of a mutant IDH1 vaccine in newly diagnosed glioma. The method was immunoSEQ multiplex PCR; TCRdb's version includes in-frame clones alone and lacks a portion of them. This sample has roughly 38,000 clones, with approximately 78% found just once. Specified time point: baseline, week 1 (first vaccination visit). Treatment here: pre-vaccination baseline after standard-of-care therapy.

V is TRBV6-1 and J is TRBJ2-3; D gene ambiguous. The sequence came from a man aged 40-55 years with glioma. Some clones in this sample may be carry-over from other donors' samples. The sequencing used PBMCs, collected from a glioma patient treated with radiotherapy, temozolomide or both. CDR3 region: CASSDGRTDTQYF. CDR3 nucleotides: TGTGCCAGCAGTGATGGGCGCACAGATACGCAGTATTTT.